One and the same sample provided the 25 T cell receptor beta chains below, sequenced in a study of T-cell memory formation after mild COVID-19. TCRdb re-derived calls from the 5' RACE reads in MiXCR, one entry per CDR3 protein. The data show under 450,000 distinct CDR3 sequences, roughly 14% seen once. Sequencing input: PBMCs or a T cell subset sorted from them (not recorded which). These receptors all stem from a man aged 18 to 30 who had mild COVID-19 (a few samples of this study predate the infection). Cell type and time point are not known.

Points on this clonotype: The junction departs from the called germline gene at one end, perhaps through a read error. The gene calls are TRBV6-1 and TRBJ2-3; D is unclear. CDR3 size: 16 residues. Germline V CDR1 and CDR2: MNHNS, SASEGT. For the CDR3, the DNA is TGTGCCAGCAGGGAAGTGCCCGCTGGTTTCACAGATACGCAGTATTTT. This codes for CASREVPAGFTDTQYF.

This clonotype was observed many times. The chain combines TRBV7-2 with TRBJ2-7; 10 bases are a match to TRBD1. This CDR3 has 17 amino acids. With 0 bases clipped from V and 4 bases from J, the junction kept 9 bases outside the gene matches. From germline, CDR1 is SGHTA and CDR2 FQGNSA. The CDR3 DNA reads TGTGCCAGCAGCTTAGCCATTAGACCGGGACAGGGGTACGAGCAGTACTTC. It encodes CASSLAIRPGQGYEQYF.

This clonotype was counted a few times. The V call is TRBV4-1, the J call TRBJ2-2, with unresolved D. The CDR3 has 12 residues. Trimming pared 4 bases from V and 7 bases from J, leaving 7 bases between. Germline V gene sequence: CDR1 MGHRA, CDR2 YSYEKL. This chain's CDR3 is CASSRVIGELFF. The DNA for the CDR3 is TGCGCCAGCAGCCGGGTTATCGGGGAGCTGTTTTTT.

The chain joins TRBV13 to TRBJ2-1; TRBD2 matches at 13 bases. V dropped 5 bases and J dropped 3; count of bases not matched to a gene: 7. This CDR3 contains 17 residues. Germline V lookup: CDR1 PRHDT, CDR2 FYEKMQ (reference sequence). CDR3 in DNA: TGTGCCAGCAGCGCCAGACTAGCGGGGGGCCTCTACAATGAGCAGTTCTTC. Translated: CASSARLAGGLYNEQFF.

The chain joins TRBV14 to TRBJ2-5; 10 nucleotides align to TRBD1. The length of the CDR3 is 18 residues. The ends lost 4 bases at V and 5 bases at J; junction bases unmatched: 16. The V gene's germline CDR1 is SGHDN and CDR2 FVKESK. The CDR3 is CASSPGLSGQGPDETQYF. CDR3 nucleotide sequence: TGTGCCAGCAGCCCTGGGTTGTCGGGACAGGGGCCCGATGAGACCCAGTACTTC.

This clonotype has just a few counts. V and J are TRBV3-1 and TRBJ2-7; 10 bases align to TRBD1. CDR1 and CDR2 from the germline V gene are LGHDT and YNNKEL (reference sequence). V was clipped by 2 bases and J by 0 bases; unmatched bases: 4. The length of the CDR3 is 16 residues. The CDR3 region has the DNA TGTGCCAGCAGCCAATCCGGGACAGGGGCCTCCTACGAGCAGTACTTC. Residues: CASSQSGTGASYEQYF.

In this sample, this clonotype turned up a few times. The chain carries TRBV6-5 and TRBJ2-5; D is ambiguous. Between the trimmed V and J ends, which lost 0 bases and 4 bases, there was a span of 6 bases. The CDR3 length is 13 residues. Germline assignment: CDR1 MNHEY and CDR2 SVGAGI. The CDR3 protein is CASSYSIAETQYF. The CDR3 DNA is TGTGCCAGCAGTTACTCGATAGCAGAGACCCAGTACTTC.

This clonotype was seen only a few times. The DNA of the CDR3 is TGCGCCAGCAGCTTGGGGAGTGGGGACCGCACAGATACGCAGTATTTT. This translates into CASSLGSGDRTDTQYF. The genes are TRBV5-1 and TRBJ2-3; D might be TRBD1 or TRBD2, each matching 5 bases. Germline values: CDR1 SGHRS, CDR2 YFSETQ. With 0 bases removed from V and 1 base from J, the gap between germline ends came to 12 bases. The CDR3 spans 16 residues.

The genes are TRBV10-3 and TRBJ2-7; 8 bases agree with TRBD1. This CDR3 region has 18 residues. J gave up 0 bases and V 3 bases, and 13 bases lay outside the gene matches. Germline CDR1 reads ENHRY; CDR2 reads SYGVKD. The CDR3 nucleotides are TGTGCCATCAGTGACCCCCAGGACAGGGTTTCCCTCTCCTACGAGCAGTACGTC. Amino acid sequence: CAISDPQDRVSLSYEQYV.

This clonotype has a count of ten or more. The rearrangement links TRBV7-2 to TRBJ2-1; 7 bases align to TRBD2. The CDR3 totals 15 residues. From germline, CDR1 is SGHTA and CDR2 FQGNSA. V shed 2 bases and J 7 bases; nucleotides not matched to a gene: 8. CDR3: CASSLFAGVGNEQFF. As DNA, the CDR3 is TGTGCCAGCAGCTTATTTGCGGGGGTCGGTAATGAGCAGTTCTTC.

The sample holds many counts of this clonotype. The J gene is TRBJ2-3, the V gene TRBV27; the D gene is possibly TRBD2 (6 bases). Germline assignment: CDR1 MNHEY and CDR2 SMNVEV (reference sequence). V was trimmed by 6 bases and J by 1 base, leaving 20 bases between them. This CDR3 has 17 amino acids. CDR3 DNA sequence: TGTGCCAGCAGCCTACGCTCGGGACTCGGGGGCACAGATACGCAGTATTTT. This translates into CASSLRSGLGGTDTQYF.

The chain uses TRBV27 and TRBJ1-5; D gene ambiguous. The CDR3 spans 14 residues. V was shortened by 6 bases and J by 1 base, with 10 bases between the two germline ends. Germline CDR1 reads MNHEY; CDR2 reads SMNVEV (reference sequence). CDR3 amino acids: CASSPIISNQPQHF. The CDR3 DNA is TGTGCCAGCAGCCCCATCATAAGCAATCAGCCCCAGCATTTT.

This clonotype was counted a few times. V and J are TRBV9 and TRBJ2-1; 7 bases match TRBD1. Per germline, CDR1 SGDLS and CDR2 YYNGEE. The ends lost 4 bases at V and 0 bases at J; junction bases unmatched: 4. CDR3 length equals 15 residues. The CDR3 here is CASSLRTGSYNEQFF. DNA of the CDR3: TGTGCCAGCAGCCTCCGGACAGGCTCCTACAATGAGCAGTTCTTC. The entire variable domain, with the rest obtained from reference TRBV9 and TRBJ2-1, is as follows: DSGVTQTPKHLITATGQRVTLRCSPRSGDLSVYWYQQSLDQGLQFLIQYYNGEERAKGNILERFSAQQFPDLHSELNLSSLELGDSALYFCASSLRTGSYNEQFFGPGTRLTVL.

This clonotype has ten or more counts. The rearrangement joins TRBV23-1 to TRBJ2-1, with D unclear. TRBV23-1 carries the ORF label, with uncertain function. The CDR3 loop spans 15 amino acids. V was clipped by 0 bases and J by 10 bases, with 16 bases between them. The CDR3: CASSQSRPGSDEQFF. For the CDR3, the DNA is TGCGCCAGCAGTCAATCGAGGCCAGGTTCCGACGAGCAGTTCTTC.

This clonotype has just a few counts. The chain is built from TRBV27 and TRBJ2-1; D is unclear. V was pared by 0 bases and J by 4 bases, with 13 bases between. This CDR3 is built from 16 residues. Germline V CDR1 and CDR2: MNHEY, SMNVEV (reference sequence). The CDR3 spells CASSLSGPVGYNEQFF. As DNA, the CDR3 is TGTGCCAGCAGTTTATCGGGCCCGGTCGGGTACAATGAGCAGTTCTTC.

This chain connects TRBV12-3 or TRBV12-4 to TRBJ1-1, with D unclear. This CDR3 contains 14 residues. Trimming shortened V by 5 bases and J by 4 bases, and 14 bases separated the two germline ends. CDR3 residues: CASSLLGSATEAFF. For the CDR3, the DNA is TGTGCCAGCAGTCTTCTGGGGTCGGCCACTGAAGCTTTCTTT.

The J gene is TRBJ2-3, the V gene TRBV5-1, with D perhaps TRBD2 (5 bases). Trimming pared 4 bases from V and 5 bases from J, leaving 11 bases between. The CDR3 has 13 amino acids. Germline CDR1 SGHRS, CDR2 YFSETQ. The CDR3, as DNA: TGCGCCAGCAGCATAGCGTCAGGAGATACGCAGTATTTT. This gives the protein CASSIASGDTQYF.

This clonotype showed up just a few times. Here the CDR3 reads CASSLGGHYEQYF. The CDR3 region has the DNA TGTGCCAGCAGCTTAGGGGGACACTACGAGCAGTACTTC. The genes are TRBV7-2 and TRBJ2-7; a possible D gene is TRBD1 (6 bases). V lost 1 base and J 3 bases, leaving 7 bases between the germline ends. The CDR3 contains 13 residues. Looked up from germline, CDR1 is SGHTA and CDR2 is FQGNSA.

This clonotype was counted only a few times. The CDR3 sequence: CASSMGQAVVYEQYF. The CDR3 DNA reads as TGTGCCAGCTCAATGGGACAGGCTGTGGTCTACGAGCAGTACTTC. The J gene is TRBJ2-7, the V gene TRBV4-2, with 8 bases identical to TRBD1. The CDR3 is made up of 15 amino acids. Germline-derived CDR1 and CDR2 are LGHNA and YNFKEQ. The J segment lost 3 bases and the V segment lost 8 bases, leaving 12 bases of the junction unmatched.

The sample holds a few counts of this clonotype. The genes are TRBV6-5 and TRBJ2-7; D perhaps matches TRBD1 (5 bases). The V end was cut by 0 bases, the J end by 4 bases, with 16 bases between. CDR1 is MNHEY and CDR2 is SVGAGI in the germline V gene. The CDR3 is made up of 16 amino acids. CDR3 protein: CASSYSTGHLDYEQYF. The CDR3 DNA sequence: TGTGCCAGCAGTTACTCGACCGGACACCTAGATTACGAGCAGTACTTC.

In this sample, this clonotype turned up a few times. The CDR3 is CASTGPGWNQPQHF. CDR3 DNA sequence: TGTGCCAGCACCGGGCCTGGCTGGAATCAGCCCCAGCATTTT. The chain has TRBV6-6 and TRBJ1-5; no clear D. This CDR3 has 14 residues. V shed 7 bases and J shed 4 bases, with 14 bases lying between them. The V gene's germline CDR1 is MNHNY and CDR2 SVGAGI (reference sequence).

Ten or more counts support this clonotype. The V and J genes are TRBV7-2 and TRBJ2-1, with D possibly being TRBD1 (7 bases). The CDR3 totals 14 residues. The germline V gene has CDR1 SGHTA and CDR2 FQGNSA. The V gene lost 5 bases and the J gene lost 8 bases, with 16 bases spanning the gap. The CDR3 DNA reads TGTGCCAGCAGCATTCTGCAGGGGGGAGATGAGCAGTTCTTC. Translated: CASSILQGGDEQFF.

This chain joins TRBV6-5 and TRBJ1-4, with a possible D match to TRBD1 (6 bases). Trimming stripped 0 bases from V and 11 bases from J, with 13 bases between. CDR3 size: 14 residues. From germline, CDR1 is MNHEY and CDR2 SVGAGI. CDR3 sequence: CASSYSRAQGKLFF. The CDR3 DNA is TGTGCCAGCAGTTACTCAAGGGCCCAGGGGAAACTGTTTTTT.

This clonotype was counted ten times or more. The rearrangement joins TRBV3-1 to TRBJ1-1; D is ambiguous. The CDR3 loop spans 14 amino acids. Trimming removed 3 bases at V and 4 bases at J, with 12 bases between. CDR1 and CDR2 from the germline V gene are LGHDT and YNNKEL (reference sequence). The CDR3 loop is CASSHHGLVTEAFF. The CDR3 bases are TGTGCCAGCAGCCATCACGGCCTCGTCACTGAAGCTTTCTTT. The full variable domain, rest sourced from reference TRBV3-1 and TRBJ1-1, is DTAVSQTPKYLVTQMGNDKSIKCEQNLGHDTMYWYKQDSKKFLKIMFSYNNKELIINETVPNRFSPKSPDKAHLNLHINSLELGDSAVYFCASSHHGLVTEAFFGQGTRLTVV.

This clonotype appeared a few times. The V and J genes are TRBV28 and TRBJ2-5, with no clear D. The CDR3 covers 16 residues. The ends were cut back, 3 bases at V and 5 bases at J, with 19 bases in the middle. CDR1 and CDR2 from the germline V gene are MDHEN and SYDVKM. In nucleotides, the CDR3 is TGTGCCAGCAGTTTGCTGACCCCTTCCGGGCGGGAGACCCAGTACTTC. It is translated as CASSLLTPSGRETQYF.